This TCR beta chain is from a study of T cells in Graves' hyperthyroidism and ophthalmopathy. Findings and limits, study-wide: Most thyroid clonotypes expanded above 0.001 were also detected in blood.

This clonotype has only a few counts. Antigen specificity is unknown. Pregnant or lactating patients were excluded, as were those with uncontrolled infection or other autoimmune disease. Diagnoses rested on clinical symptoms, serum thyroxine and TRAb, thyroid ultrasound and orbital computed tomography. Each 10 ml fresh peripheral blood draw supplied the PBMCs. V was clipped by 2 bases and J by 3 bases, with 8 bases between them. The CDR3 runs to 13 residues. The germline V gene encodes CDR1 GTSNPN and CDR2 SVGIG (reference sequence). RNA transcripts were the template for amplifying TCR beta CDR3 regions. HTBI primers were employed in a first-round RT-PCR of the TCR CDR3. One entry per CDR3 protein, called by TCRdb with MiXCR from the multiplex PCR reads. The sample has over 450,000 distinct CDR3 sequences, roughly 18% seen once.

The sequenced sample was blood. The V gene is TRBV30, the J gene TRBJ2-1; D is undetermined. This receptor was identified in a woman in her late teens or twenties with Graves' ophthalmopathy. CDR3 region: CAWSKGSYNEQFF. CDR3 sequence (DNA): TGTGCCTGGAGTAAAGGCAGCTACAATGAGCAGTTCTTC.